The 7 T cell receptor beta chains given below trace back to one sample, sequenced in a study of blood T cell repertoires in COVID-19. This table comes from immunoSEQ multiplex PCR, and its TCRdb copy is limited to in-frame clones, with some not included. The sample lists 200,000 to 300,000 clones, 84% occurring once. The sequenced sample consisted of peripheral blood. Source of these receptors: a man aged 35 to 55 who had recovered from COVID-19.

This chain links TRBV6-5 with TRBJ2-7; D possibly corresponds to TRBD2 (5 bases). V shed 0 bases and J shed 0 bases, with 12 bases lying between them. The CDR3 sequence is 16 residues long. The germline V gene has CDR1 MNHEY and CDR2 SVGAGI. The chain's CDR3 is CASSYSSGESSYEQYF. The CDR3, as DNA: TGTGCCAGCAGTTACTCTTCCGGGGAGAGCTCCTACGAGCAGTACTTC.

The genes are TRBV27 and TRBJ2-7, with 7 positions matching TRBD2. The length of the CDR3 is 17 residues. V gave up 6 bases and J gave up 2 bases; unmatched junction bases: 16. CDR1 is MNHEY and CDR2 is SMNVEV in the germline V gene (reference sequence). CDR3 nucleotides: TGTGCCAGCAGCCTTCAGGCTAGCGGAGTGGGGCCCTACGAGCAGTACTTC. Translating gives CASSLQASGVGPYEQYF.

This clone occurred once. This sequence joins TRBV7-8 and TRBJ2-2, with TRBD2 matching over 10 bases. The germline V gene has CDR1 SGHVS and CDR2 FQNEAQ. The CDR3 is 16 amino acids. The J segment lost 2 bases and the V segment lost 5 bases, leaving 5 bases of the junction unmatched. The CDR3 loop reads CASSPRTSGNTGELFF. The CDR3 DNA follows: TGTGCCAGCAGCCCCCGGACTAGCGGAAACACCGGGGAGCTGTTTTTT.

The V and J genes are TRBV19 and TRBJ2-7, with TRBD1 matching 10 bases. CDR1 is LNHDA and CDR2 is SQIVND in the germline V gene (reference sequence). Losses at the gene ends were 4 bases for V and 3 bases for J; bases not matched to a gene: 9. The CDR3 extends over 16 amino acids. The CDR3 here is CASSTRDRGFGYEQYF. CDR3 bases: TGTGCCAGTAGTACTCGGGACAGGGGATTTGGCTACGAGCAGTACTTC.

V and J are TRBV12-3 or TRBV12-4 and TRBJ2-5; D unclear. The CDR3 spans 12 residues. With 4 bases removed from V and 9 bases from J, the gap between germline ends came to 12 bases. The CDR3 here is CASSYSEVAQYF. The CDR3 bases are TGTGCCAGCAGTTATTCAGAGGTGGCCCAGTACTTC.

The chain is built from TRBV30 and TRBJ1-1; D is undetermined. Trimming removed 0 bases from V and 9 bases from J, with 11 bases in between. Germline assignment: CDR1 GTSNPN and CDR2 SVGIG (reference sequence). CDR3 length: 12 residues. For the CDR3, the DNA is TGTGCCTGGAGTGTCGTTTCCTATCAAGCTTTCTTT. Translating gives CAWSVVSYQAFF.

The gene calls are TRBV7-2 and TRBJ2-5; a weak D match, TRBD2 (5 bases). Germline CDR1 is SGHTA and CDR2 is FQGNSA. The CDR3 spans 11 residues. V was cut by 4 bases and J by 5 bases, with 5 bases left in between. The CDR3 is CASSSGETQYF. The CDR3 DNA reads as TGTGCCAGCAGCTCGGGGGAGACCCAGTACTTC.